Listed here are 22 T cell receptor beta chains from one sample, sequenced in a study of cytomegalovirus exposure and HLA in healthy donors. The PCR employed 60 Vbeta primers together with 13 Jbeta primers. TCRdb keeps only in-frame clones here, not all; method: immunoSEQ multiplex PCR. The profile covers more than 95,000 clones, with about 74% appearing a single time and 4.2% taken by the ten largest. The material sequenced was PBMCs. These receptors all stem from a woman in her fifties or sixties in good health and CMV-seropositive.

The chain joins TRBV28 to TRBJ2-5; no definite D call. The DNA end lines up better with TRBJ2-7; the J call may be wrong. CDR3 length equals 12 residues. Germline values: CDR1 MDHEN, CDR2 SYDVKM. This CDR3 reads CASSLWAYEQYF. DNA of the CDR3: TGTGCCAGCAGCCTATGGGCCTACGAGCAGTACTTC.

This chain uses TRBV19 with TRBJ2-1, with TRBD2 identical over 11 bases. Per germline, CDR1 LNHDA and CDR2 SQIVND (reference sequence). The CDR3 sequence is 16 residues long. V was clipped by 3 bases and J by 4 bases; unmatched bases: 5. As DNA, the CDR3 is TGTGCCAGTAGTATGCCTAGCGGGGGGTGGTACAATGAGCAGTTCTTC. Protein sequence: CASSMPSGGWYNEQFF.

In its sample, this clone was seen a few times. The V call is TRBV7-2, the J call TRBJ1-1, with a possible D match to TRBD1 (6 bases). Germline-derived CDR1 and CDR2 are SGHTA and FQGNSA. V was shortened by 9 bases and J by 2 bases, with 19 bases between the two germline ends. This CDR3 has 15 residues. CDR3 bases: TGTGCCAGAAGGGGGATCGGCAACTTAAACACTGAAGCTTTCTTT. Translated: CARRGIGNLNTEAFF.

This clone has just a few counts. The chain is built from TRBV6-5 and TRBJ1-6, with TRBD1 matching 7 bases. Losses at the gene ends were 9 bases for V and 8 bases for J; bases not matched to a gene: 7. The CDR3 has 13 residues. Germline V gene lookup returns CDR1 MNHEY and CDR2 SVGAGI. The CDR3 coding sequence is TGTGCCAGTCGGTGGGACAGCCATTCACCCCTCCACTTT. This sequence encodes CASRWDSHSPLHF.

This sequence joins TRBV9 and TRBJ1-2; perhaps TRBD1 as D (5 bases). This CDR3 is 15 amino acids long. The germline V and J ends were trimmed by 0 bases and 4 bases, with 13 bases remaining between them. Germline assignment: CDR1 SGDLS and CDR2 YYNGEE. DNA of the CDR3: TGTGCCAGCAGCGTAGGTGTCGTGGGACTCTATGGCTACACCTTC. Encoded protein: CASSVGVVGLYGYTF.

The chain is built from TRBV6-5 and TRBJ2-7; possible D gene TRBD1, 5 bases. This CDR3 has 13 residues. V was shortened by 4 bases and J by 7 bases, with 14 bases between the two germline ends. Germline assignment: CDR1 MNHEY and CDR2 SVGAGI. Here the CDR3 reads CASSFYRYREQYF. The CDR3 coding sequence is TGTGCCAGCAGTTTTTACAGGTATCGGGAGCAGTACTTC.

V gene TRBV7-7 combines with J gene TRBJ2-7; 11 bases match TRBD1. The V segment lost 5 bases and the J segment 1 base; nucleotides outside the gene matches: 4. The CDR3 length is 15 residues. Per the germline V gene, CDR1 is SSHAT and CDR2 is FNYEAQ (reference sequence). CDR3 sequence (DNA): TGTGCCAGCAGCGCTGGGACAGGGGGATCCTACGAGCAGTACTTC. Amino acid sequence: CASSAGTGGSYEQYF.

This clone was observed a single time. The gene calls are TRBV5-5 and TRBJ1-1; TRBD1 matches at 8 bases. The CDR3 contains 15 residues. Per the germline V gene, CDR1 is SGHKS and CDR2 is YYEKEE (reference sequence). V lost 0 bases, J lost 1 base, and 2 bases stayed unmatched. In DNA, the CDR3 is TGTGCCAGCAGCTTGGCCGGGACAGGGAACACTGAAGCTTTCTTT. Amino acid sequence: CASSLAGTGNTEAFF.

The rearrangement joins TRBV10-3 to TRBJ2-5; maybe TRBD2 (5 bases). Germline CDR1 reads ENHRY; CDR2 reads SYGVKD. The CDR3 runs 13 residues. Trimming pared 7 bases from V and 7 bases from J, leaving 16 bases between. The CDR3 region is CAIKARDLGTQYF. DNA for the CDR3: TGTGCCATCAAAGCCCGGGATCTCGGGACCCAGTACTTC.

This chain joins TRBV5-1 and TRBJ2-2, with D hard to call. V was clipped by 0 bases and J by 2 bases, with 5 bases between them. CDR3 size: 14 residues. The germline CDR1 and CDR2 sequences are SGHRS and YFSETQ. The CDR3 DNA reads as TGCGCCAGCAGCTTGGGACTTAACACCGGGGAGCTGTTTTTT. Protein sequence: CASSLGLNTGELFF.

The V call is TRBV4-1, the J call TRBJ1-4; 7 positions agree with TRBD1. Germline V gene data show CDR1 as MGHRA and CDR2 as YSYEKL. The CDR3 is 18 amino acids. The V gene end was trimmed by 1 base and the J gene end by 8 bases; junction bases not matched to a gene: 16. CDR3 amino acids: CASSQVPGGIGFREKLFF. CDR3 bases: TGCGCCAGCAGCCAAGTACCAGGGGGAATAGGGTTTAGGGAAAAACTGTTTTTT.

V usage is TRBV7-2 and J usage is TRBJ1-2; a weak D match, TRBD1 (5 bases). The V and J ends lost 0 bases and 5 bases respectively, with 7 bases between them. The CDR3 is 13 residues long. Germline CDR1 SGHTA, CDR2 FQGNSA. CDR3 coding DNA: TGTGCCAGCAGCTTAGCGGGGGGTTATGGCTACACCTTC. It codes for CASSLAGGYGYTF.

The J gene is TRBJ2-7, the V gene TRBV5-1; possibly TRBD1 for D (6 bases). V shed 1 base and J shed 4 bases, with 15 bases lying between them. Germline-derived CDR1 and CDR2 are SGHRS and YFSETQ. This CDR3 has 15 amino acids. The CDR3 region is CASSLLSPGVYEQYF. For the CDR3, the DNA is TGCGCCAGCAGCTTGTTGTCTCCAGGGGTTTACGAGCAGTACTTC.

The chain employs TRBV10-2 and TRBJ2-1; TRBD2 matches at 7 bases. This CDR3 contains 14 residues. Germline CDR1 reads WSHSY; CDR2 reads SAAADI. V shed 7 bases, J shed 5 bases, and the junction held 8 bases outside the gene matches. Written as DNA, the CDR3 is TGCGCCAGCATTACCGGGACTACCCACAATGAGCAGTTCTTC. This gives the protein CASITGTTHNEQFF.

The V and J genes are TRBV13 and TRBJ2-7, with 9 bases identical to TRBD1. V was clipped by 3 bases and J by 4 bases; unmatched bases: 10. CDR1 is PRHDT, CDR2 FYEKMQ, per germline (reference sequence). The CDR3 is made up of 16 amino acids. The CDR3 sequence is CASSFPPGQGDYEQYF. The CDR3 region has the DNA TGTGCCAGCAGCTTTCCCCCGGGACAGGGCGATTACGAGCAGTACTTC. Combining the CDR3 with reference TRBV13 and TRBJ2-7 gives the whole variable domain AAGVIQSPRHLIKEKRETATLKCYPIPRHDTVYWYQQGPGQDPQFLISFYEKMQSDKGSIPDRFSAQQFSDYHSELNMSSLELGDSALYFCASSFPPGQGDYEQYFGPGTRLTVT.

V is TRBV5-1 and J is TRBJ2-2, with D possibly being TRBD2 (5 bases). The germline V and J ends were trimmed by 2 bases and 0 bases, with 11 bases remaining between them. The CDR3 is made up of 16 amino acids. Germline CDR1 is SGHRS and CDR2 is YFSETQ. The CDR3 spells CASSFTDSANTGELFF. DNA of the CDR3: TGCGCCAGCAGCTTTACGGACTCCGCGAACACCGGGGAGCTGTTTTTT. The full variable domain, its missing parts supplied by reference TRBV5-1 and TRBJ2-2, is KAGVTQTPRYLIKTRGQQVTLSCSPISGHRSVSWYQQTPGQGLQFLFEYFSETQRNKGNFPGRFSGRQFSNSRSEMNVSTLELGDSALYLCASSFTDSANTGELFFGEGSRLTVL.

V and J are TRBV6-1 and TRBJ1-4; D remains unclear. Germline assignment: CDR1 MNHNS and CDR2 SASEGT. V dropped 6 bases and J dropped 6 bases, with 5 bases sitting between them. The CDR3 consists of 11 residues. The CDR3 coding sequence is TGTGCCAGCAGGGGCTATGAAAAACTGTTTTTT. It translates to CASRGYEKLFF.

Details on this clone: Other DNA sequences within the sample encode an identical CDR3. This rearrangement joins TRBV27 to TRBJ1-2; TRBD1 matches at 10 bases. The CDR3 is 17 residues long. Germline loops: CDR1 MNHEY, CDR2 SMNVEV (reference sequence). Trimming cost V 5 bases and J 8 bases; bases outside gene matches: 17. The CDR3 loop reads CASSPGTGALTAVGYTF. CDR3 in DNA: TGTGCCAGCAGTCCTGGGACAGGGGCCCTTACGGCGGTGGGCTACACCTTC.

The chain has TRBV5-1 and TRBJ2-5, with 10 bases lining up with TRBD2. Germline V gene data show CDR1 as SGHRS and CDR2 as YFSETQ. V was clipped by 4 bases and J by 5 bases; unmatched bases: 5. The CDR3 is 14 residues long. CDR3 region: CASSPGLAQETQYF. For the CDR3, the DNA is TGCGCCAGCAGCCCGGGACTAGCGCAGGAGACCCAGTACTTC.

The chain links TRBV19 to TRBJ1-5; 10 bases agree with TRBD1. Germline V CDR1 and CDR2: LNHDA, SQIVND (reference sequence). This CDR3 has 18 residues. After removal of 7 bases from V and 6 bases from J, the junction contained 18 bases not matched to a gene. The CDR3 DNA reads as TGTGCCAGTACCACCAAGCGACAGGGGGCCCCAGGGCCTCAGCCCCAGCATTTT. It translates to CASTTKRQGAPGPQPQHF.

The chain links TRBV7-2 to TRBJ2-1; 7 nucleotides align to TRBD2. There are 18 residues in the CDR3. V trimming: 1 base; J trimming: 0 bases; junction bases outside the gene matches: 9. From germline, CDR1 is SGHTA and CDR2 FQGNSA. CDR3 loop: CASSLVSLAADSYNEQFF. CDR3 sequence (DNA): TGTGCCAGCAGCTTAGTTAGTCTAGCGGCGGACTCCTACAATGAGCAGTTCTTC.

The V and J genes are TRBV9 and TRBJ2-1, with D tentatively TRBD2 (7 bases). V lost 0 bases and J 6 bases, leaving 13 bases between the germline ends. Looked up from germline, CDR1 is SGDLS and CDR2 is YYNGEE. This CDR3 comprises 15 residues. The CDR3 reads CASSVEMRGPNEQFF. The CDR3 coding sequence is TGTGCCAGCAGCGTAGAAATGCGGGGGCCCAATGAGCAGTTCTTC.